Sequencing of this TCR beta chain was carried out in a study of shared clonotypes between healthy human individuals. Findings and caveats of the study: Sequencing of the sorted subsets was shown by rarefaction to be incomplete despite large depth. In four donors, around 4.8% of naive CD4 clonotypes appeared in common.

CDR1 and CDR2 (germline): SNHLY, FYNNEI. V lost 7 bases to trimming and J lost 5 bases; unmatched junction nucleotides: 2. The length of the CDR3 is 13 residues. Assay used: immunoSEQ multiplex PCR; TCRdb lists only in-frame clones, some missing. Of about 1.5 million clones detected, roughly 96% appear once; the ten largest clones hold approximately 1.2%. Remarks on this clone: Its antigen is not identified. Other DNA variants within this sample encode the same CDR3.

A split of CD4+ cells into CD45RA+ naive and CD45RA-negative memory subsets was performed. This TCR was sampled from a man between 25 and 39 years old in good health. Sequencing was performed on naive CD4+ T cells sorted from blood. Subset: CD45RA+ positively selected. This rearrangement joins TRBV2 to TRBJ1-4; TRBD1 aligns across 9 bases. The CDR3 loop is CASTGTGNEKLFF. DNA for the CDR3: TGTGCCAGCACCGGGACAGGGAATGAAAAACTGTTTTTT.